A single sample gave rise to the 18 T cell receptor beta chains below, sequenced in a study of OX40 agonist ivuxolimab in advanced cancers. Here immunoSEQ multiplex PCR was the method, and the copy in TCRdb shows in-frame clones only, minus some. This table has about 52,000 clones, around four fifths appearing once. The source material was CD4+ or CD8+ T cells sorted from blood, sampled in a trial of the OX40 agonist ivuxolimab. The receptors stem from an adult with an advanced solid tumor such as melanoma, head and neck, liver or kidney cancer.

The genes are TRBV7-2 and TRBJ2-3, with D tentatively TRBD1 (6 bases). The CDR3 runs 15 residues. Trimming took 2 bases from V and 5 from J, leaving 14 bases between them. Germline V CDR1 and CDR2: SGHTA, FQGNSA. The DNA for the CDR3 is TGTGCCAGCAGCTTACAGGGGCAGTCGGGAGATACGCAGTATTTT. Protein sequence: CASSLQGQSGDTQYF.

This clone came up a few times. The chain links TRBV25-1 to TRBJ1-5, with 7 bases lining up with TRBD1. Germline CDR1 is MGHDK and CDR2 is SYGVNS. Germline trimming cut 4 bases from V and 4 bases from J; bases unmatched to any gene: 7. This CDR3 is built from 15 residues. The CDR3 bases are TGTGCCAGCAGTGCAGGGGGACAGCGAAATCAGCCCCAGCATTTT. This sequence encodes CASSAGGQRNQPQHF.

CDR3 sequence (DNA): TGTGCCAGCAGCGTAGGTGGCGGGGGGGACACCGGGGAGCTGTTTTTT. The encoded protein is CASSVGGGGDTGELFF. The chain combines TRBV9 with TRBJ2-2; 9 bases line up with TRBD2. Trimming at V came to 0 bases and at J to 3 bases, leaving 3 bases not matched to a gene. CDR1 and CDR2 from the germline V gene are SGDLS and YYNGEE. CDR3 length: 16 residues.

The chain is built from TRBV16 and TRBJ2-1; D call uncertain. V was cut by 1 base and J by 9 bases, with 10 bases left in between. Per germline, CDR1 KGHSY and CDR2 FQNENV. The CDR3 totals 13 residues. The CDR3 spells CASSQWASSEQFF. The CDR3, as DNA: TGTGCCAGCAGCCAATGGGCCTCGAGTGAGCAGTTCTTC.

The chain has TRBV11-3 and TRBJ2-5; D might be TRBD1 (5 bases). Germline CDR1 SGHNT, CDR2 YENEEA. CDR3 length: 14 amino acids. Between the trimmed V and J ends, which lost 3 bases and 3 bases, there was a span of 11 bases. The CDR3 bases are TGTGCCAGCAGCTTCGGACACTCGGAAGAGACCCAGTACTTC. Encoded protein: CASSFGHSEETQYF.

This clone was seen more than once but under ten times. The chain links TRBV9 to TRBJ1-2, with 7 bases aligning to TRBD1. J lost 0 bases, V lost 4 bases, and 9 bases had no gene match. The CDR3 has 16 residues. Germline V CDR1 and CDR2: SGDLS, YYNGEE. DNA for the CDR3: TGTGCCAGCAGCCCCACCGGACAGGCAGCTAACTATGGCTACACCTTC. Encoded protein: CASSPTGQAANYGYTF.

The chain employs TRBV5-5 and TRBJ2-7; 11 nucleotides match TRBD1. V gave up 3 bases and J gave up 6 bases; unmatched junction bases: 8. The germline V gene has CDR1 SGHKS and CDR2 YYEKEE (reference sequence). The CDR3 loop spans 15 amino acids. The CDR3 here is CASSSWTGTGGEQYF. DNA of the CDR3: TGTGCCAGCAGCTCCTGGACCGGGACAGGGGGCGAGCAGTACTTC.

This chain links TRBV28 with TRBJ1-3; 9 bases are a match to TRBD1. The germline V gene has CDR1 MDHEN and CDR2 SYDVKM. Trimming removed 4 bases from V and 6 bases from J; junction bases left unmatched: 7. The CDR3 runs 15 residues. CDR3 in amino acids: CASSSPGQGLNTIYF. In nucleotides, the CDR3 is TGTGCCAGCAGTTCTCCGGGACAGGGACTAAACACCATATATTTT. Full variable domain (remainder filled in from reference TRBV28 and TRBJ1-3): DVKVTQSSRYLVKRTGEKVFLECVQDMDHENMFWYRQDPGLGLRLIYFSYDVKMKEKGDIPEGYSVSREKKERFSLILESASTNQTSMYLCASSSPGQGLNTIYFGEGSWLTVV.

This chain uses TRBV4-2 with TRBJ2-3, with 8 bases fitting TRBD1. The CDR3 extends over 16 amino acids. CDR1 is LGHNA and CDR2 is YNFKEQ in the germline V gene. V was clipped by 0 bases and J by 1 base; unmatched bases: 3. The CDR3 DNA reads TGTGCCAGCAGCCAAGAGCCGGGACAGGGCACAGATACGCAGTATTTT. This encodes CASSQEPGQGTDTQYF.

The chain has TRBV28 and TRBJ2-2, with 8 nucleotides matching TRBD1. This CDR3 has 19 residues. In germline, CDR1 is MDHEN, CDR2 SYDVKM. Trimming at V came to 0 bases and at J to 2 bases, leaving 11 bases not matched to a gene. Written as DNA, the CDR3 is TGTGCCAGCAGTTTATGGGGACAGGAGCTTCAAAAAAACACCGGGGAGCTGTTTTTT. Protein: CASSLWGQELQKNTGELFF.

The chain joins TRBV5-1 to TRBJ2-3; D gene ambiguous. The CDR3 is made up of 13 amino acids. Between the trimmed V and J ends, which lost 6 bases and 0 bases, there was a span of 8 bases. Germline-derived CDR1 and CDR2 are SGHRS and YFSETQ. The CDR3 DNA follows: TGCGCCAGCACCAACCCTAGCACAGATACGCAGTATTTT. It yields the protein CASTNPSTDTQYF.

The chain combines TRBV7-7 with TRBJ2-5, with TRBD2 matching 7 bases. In germline, CDR1 is SSHAT, CDR2 FNYEAQ (reference sequence). CDR3 length equals 11 residues. The CDR3 spells CASGPGETQYF. In DNA, the CDR3 is TGTGCTAGCGGGCCCGGGGAGACCCAGTACTTC.

This chain joins TRBV5-1 and TRBJ1-3; D is perhaps TRBD1 (6 bases). CDR1 SGHRS and CDR2 YFSETQ come from the germline V gene. This CDR3 spans 14 amino acids. V lost 3 bases and J lost 6, with 13 bases in between. The DNA of the CDR3 is TGCGCCAGCAGCTATGGGACATCCGAAAACACCATATATTTT. Translating it yields CASSYGTSENTIYF.

The genes are TRBV7-6 and TRBJ2-3; TRBD1 is a possible D gene (5 bases). This CDR3 is 15 amino acids long. From germline, CDR1 is SGHVS and CDR2 FNYEAQ. V shed 5 bases and J shed 0 bases, with 12 bases lying between them. The CDR3 coding sequence is TGTGCCAGCAGCGCGACAGCCACTAGCACAGATACGCAGTATTTT. As protein: CASSATATSTDTQYF. The entire variable domain, with the rest obtained from reference TRBV7-6 and TRBJ2-3, is as follows: GAGVSQSPRYKVTKRGQDVALRCDPISGHVSLYWYRQALGQGPEFLTYFNYEAQQDKSGLPNDRFSAERPEGSISTLTIQRTEQRDSAMYRCASSATATSTDTQYFGPGTRLTVL.

This clone was counted a single time. The rearrangement uses TRBV11-3 and TRBJ1-3; D is uncertain. Germline CDR1 and CDR2: SGHNT and YENEEA. Deletions cut 1 base from V and 2 bases from J, with 9 bases between. CDR3 length: 15 residues. Here the CDR3 DNA reads TGTGCCAGCAGCTTAGGAGGTTATACTGGAAACACCATATATTTT. This encodes CASSLGGYTGNTIYF. Complete variable domain (other parts from reference TRBV11-3 and TRBJ1-3): EAGVVQSPRYKIIEKKQPVAFWCNPISGHNTLYWYLQNLGQGPELLIRYENEEAVDDSQLPKDRFSAERLKGVDSTLKIQPAELGDSAVYLCASSLGGYTGNTIYFGEGSWLTVV.

The rearrangement joins TRBV29-1 to TRBJ2-3; 8 bases align to TRBD1. This CDR3 has 14 amino acids. Germline loops: CDR1 SQVTM, CDR2 ANQGSEA. The J segment lost 3 bases and the V segment lost 4 bases, leaving 6 bases of the junction unmatched. The CDR3 coding sequence is TGCAGCGTTGGGGGACAGGCCCTAACAGATACGCAGTATTTT. Translating gives CSVGGQALTDTQYF.

In regard to this clone: One end of the junction is discordant with germline, which a read error may explain. The chain joins TRBV5-4 to TRBJ1-3, with 9 bases that match TRBD1. In germline, CDR1 is SGHNT, CDR2 YYREEE (reference sequence). CDR3 length: 13 residues. The CDR3 protein is CASAFRDRDTASF. In nucleotides, the CDR3 is TGTGCCAGCGCATTCCGGGACAGGGATACAGCCAGTTTT. The full variable domain, rest sourced from reference TRBV5-4 and TRBJ1-3, is ETGVTQSPTHLIKTRGQQVTLRCSSQSGHNTVSWYQQALGQGPQFIFQYYREEENGRGNFPPRFSGLQFPNYSSELNVNALELDDSALYLCASAFRDRDTASFGEGSWLTVV.

In this sample, this clone turned up a few times. J is TRBJ2-7 and V is TRBV5-4, with 9 positions matching TRBD2. This CDR3 spans 15 amino acids. J lost 0 bases, V lost 3 bases, and 4 bases had no gene match. Germline V gene lookup returns CDR1 SGHNT and CDR2 YYREEE (reference sequence). The CDR3 loop reads CASSSPGLASYEQYF. The CDR3 DNA is TGTGCCAGCAGCTCTCCGGGACTAGCCTCCTACGAGCAGTACTTC.